The 18 T cell receptor beta chains in this list originate from one sample, sequenced in a study of vaccination effects on CD4 cells after COVID-19. Assay used: immunoSEQ multiplex PCR; TCRdb lists only in-frame clones, some missing. Here the sample spans 35,000 to 55,000 clones, about 75% being singletons. Their specific antigens are unknown. CD4+ T cells specific for antigen were expanded with viral peptide pools by the ViraFEST assay before sequencing. CD4+ T cells were isolated after 10 days of culture. A positive SARS-CoV-2 PCR test fell between March and December 2020. The sequences come from CD4+ T cells from PBMCs cultured with a peptide pool, collected before COVID-19 vaccination. These receptors came from a human donor who had a prior SARS-CoV-2 infection.

The chain combines TRBV6-2 or TRBV6-3 with TRBJ2-7; no reliable D call. The CDR3 loop spans 14 amino acids. CDR1 and CDR2 from the germline V gene are MNHEY and SVGEGT. Trimming pared 1 base from V and 1 base from J, leaving 8 bases between. The CDR3 protein is CASSYLRGSYEQYF. The CDR3 nucleotides are TGTGCCAGCAGTTACTTACGCGGTTCCTACGAGCAGTACTTC.

The chain carries TRBV19 and TRBJ1-4; D gene unclear. Germline V lookup: CDR1 LNHDA, CDR2 SQIVND (reference sequence). This CDR3 has 13 residues. V was cut by 6 bases and J by 7 bases, with 12 bases left in between. The CDR3 nucleotides read TGTGCCAGTAGCGGAAGGGCCGGTGAAAAACTGTTTTTT. Encoded protein: CASSGRAGEKLFF.

The rearrangement uses TRBV14 and TRBJ2-1, with 9 bases matching TRBD1. CDR1 is SGHDN and CDR2 is FVKESK in the germline V gene. The CDR3 spans 13 residues. V lost 6 bases to trimming and J lost 8 bases; unmatched junction nucleotides: 5. The CDR3 sequence is CASRPGQGYEQFF. DNA for the CDR3: TGTGCCAGCAGGCCGGGACAGGGCTATGAGCAGTTCTTC.

Details on this clone: The same CDR3 can be traced to other DNA sequences in this sample. The genes are TRBV4-1 and TRBJ2-7; the D is unclear. The germline V gene has CDR1 MGHRA and CDR2 YSYEKL. CDR3 length: 13 amino acids. Trimming took 3 bases from V and 4 from J, leaving 10 bases between them. CDR3 in amino acids: CASSQDPYYEQYF. Written as DNA, the CDR3 is TGCGCCAGCAGCCAGGATCCCTATTACGAGCAGTACTTC.

This clone was picked up a small number of times. The chain joins TRBV7-3 to TRBJ2-2; 9 nucleotides align to TRBD2. The CDR3 has 17 residues. Trimming removed 5 bases from V and 3 bases from J; junction bases left unmatched: 10. Germline V gene data show CDR1 as SGHTA and CDR2 as FQGTGA. This CDR3 reads CASSALGLARHTGELFF. The CDR3 nucleotides are TGTGCCAGCAGCGCATTGGGACTAGCTAGGCACACCGGGGAGCTGTTTTTT.

The CDR3 bases are TGTGCCAGCAGCTTAGATAGTCAATCGCAGTATTTT. This codes for CASSLDSQSQYF. This chain uses TRBV7-2 with TRBJ2-3; D is undetermined. The CDR3 has 12 amino acids. Germline lookup yields CDR1 SGHTA and CDR2 FQGNSA. Trimming removed 1 base from V and 10 bases from J, with 9 bases in between.

The chain joins TRBV29-1 to TRBJ1-4; no reliable D call. Per germline, CDR1 SQVTM and CDR2 ANQGSEA. V was cut by 0 bases and J by 8 bases, with 7 bases left in between. The CDR3 contains 12 residues. The DNA of the CDR3 is TGCAGCGTTGAAGAGGGGTGGGAAAAACTGTTTTTT. As protein: CSVEEGWEKLFF.

The chain carries TRBV2 and TRBJ1-4; a weak D match, TRBD1 (5 bases). With 0 bases removed from V and 8 bases from J, the gap between germline ends came to 16 bases. This CDR3 is built from 16 residues. Per the germline V gene, CDR1 is SNHLY and CDR2 is FYNNEI. The CDR3, as DNA: TGTGCCAGCAGTGAAGCACCAGCACGGGACGGGGAAAAACTGTTTTTT. The encoded protein is CASSEAPARDGEKLFF.

J is TRBJ1-3 and V is TRBV12-2; TRBD1, the table's D call, lacks a check against the DNA. TRBV12-2 is an annotated pseudogene. This CDR3 spans 21 amino acids. The DNA of the CDR3 is TGTGCAAGTCGCTTAGCGTTCATGGGGACAGGCATTCCTAGCTCTGGAAACACCATATATTTT. It encodes CASRLAFMGTGIPSSGNTIYF.

The chain has TRBV19 and TRBJ1-5, with D possibly TRBD1 on 6 matching bases. The V gene's germline CDR1 is LNHDA and CDR2 SQIVND (reference sequence). Trimming cost V 9 bases and J 4 bases, with 19 bases left between them. The CDR3 is 15 residues long. The CDR3 DNA reads TGTGCCAGCGGCCCGGGCGGGGGCGGTAATCAGCCCCAGCATTTT. As protein: CASGPGGGGNQPQHF.

The chain joins TRBV9 to TRBJ1-3; maybe TRBD1 (5 bases). This CDR3 has 15 residues. Between the trimmed V and J ends, which lost 0 bases and 8 bases, there was a span of 15 bases. Germline V gives CDR1 SGDLS, CDR2 YYNGEE. DNA for the CDR3: TGTGCCAGCAGCGTAGCGGGGGTCACTGGGGACACCATATATTTT. Amino acids: CASSVAGVTGDTIYF.

This clone was seen a single time. The chain links TRBV6-6 to TRBJ2-7; TRBD1 matches at 9 bases. Per the germline V gene, CDR1 is MNHNY and CDR2 is SVGAGI (reference sequence). Germline trimming cut 6 bases from V and 4 bases from J; bases unmatched to any gene: 10. CDR3 length: 15 amino acids. The CDR3: CASSQEGTGTYEQYF. The CDR3 DNA is TGTGCCAGCAGCCAGGAGGGGACAGGGACTTACGAGCAGTACTTC.

CDR3 sequence (DNA): TGCGCCAGCAGCCAGGGGACTAGCGGGATGGAGCAGTACTTC. This encodes CASSQGTSGMEQYF. The chain uses TRBV5-1 and TRBJ2-7, with 13 positions matching TRBD2. Germline loops: CDR1 SGHRS, CDR2 YFSETQ. The CDR3 extends over 14 amino acids. After removal of 4 bases from V and 7 bases from J, the junction contained 5 bases not matched to a gene. Full variable domain (rest looked up from reference TRBV5-1 and TRBJ2-7): KAGVTQTPRYLIKTRGQQVTLSCSPISGHRSVSWYQQTPGQGLQFLFEYFSETQRNKGNFPGRFSGRQFSNSRSEMNVSTLELGDSALYLCASSQGTSGMEQYFGPGTRLTVT.

The chain is built from TRBV7-3 and TRBJ2-3; TRBD2 aligns across 8 bases. V lost 3 bases to trimming and J lost 4 bases; unmatched junction nucleotides: 9. The CDR3 contains 16 residues. Germline V gives CDR1 SGHTA, CDR2 FQGTGA. CDR3 residues: CASSFQGGRRSDTQYF. The CDR3 coding sequence is TGTGCCAGCAGCTTTCAGGGCGGGAGGAGGTCAGATACGCAGTATTTT.

The CDR3 protein is CASSQEPGFEDSPLHF. The CDR3 region has the DNA TGTGCCAGCAGCCAAGAGCCCGGCTTCGAGGATTCACCCCTCCACTTT. The V call is TRBV4-2, the J call TRBJ1-6; D is unresolved. Trimming cost V 0 bases and J 8 bases, with 14 bases left between them. The CDR3 length is 16 residues. Germline V gene lookup returns CDR1 LGHNA and CDR2 YNFKEQ.

CDR3 sequence reads: CASSPVGAAFF. The DNA for the CDR3 is TGTGCCAGCAGTCCCGTCGGGGCCGCTTTCTTT. This chain connects TRBV12-3 or TRBV12-4 to TRBJ1-1, with D perhaps TRBD1 (5 bases). The CDR3 sequence is 11 residues long. V shed 5 bases and J shed 11 bases, with 12 bases lying between them.

This chain uses TRBV7-2 with TRBJ2-7; 9 nucleotides line up with TRBD1. V trimming: 5 bases; J trimming: 0 bases; junction bases outside the gene matches: 5. CDR1 and CDR2 (germline): SGHTA, FQGNSA. CDR3 length: 15 amino acids. The DNA for the CDR3 is TGTGCCAGCAGCCATACAGGGGGCAGCTCCTACGAGCAGTACTTC. Translation: CASSHTGGSSYEQYF.

This chain uses TRBV7-3 with TRBJ2-5, with D tentatively TRBD1 or TRBD2 (5 bases each). Per the germline V gene, CDR1 is SGHTA and CDR2 is FQGTGA. V shed 3 bases and J shed 0 bases, with 11 bases lying between them. The CDR3 length is 15 residues. The CDR3 reads CASSFSPGHQETQYF. In DNA form, the CDR3 reads TGTGCCAGCAGCTTTTCTCCGGGACACCAAGAGACCCAGTACTTC.